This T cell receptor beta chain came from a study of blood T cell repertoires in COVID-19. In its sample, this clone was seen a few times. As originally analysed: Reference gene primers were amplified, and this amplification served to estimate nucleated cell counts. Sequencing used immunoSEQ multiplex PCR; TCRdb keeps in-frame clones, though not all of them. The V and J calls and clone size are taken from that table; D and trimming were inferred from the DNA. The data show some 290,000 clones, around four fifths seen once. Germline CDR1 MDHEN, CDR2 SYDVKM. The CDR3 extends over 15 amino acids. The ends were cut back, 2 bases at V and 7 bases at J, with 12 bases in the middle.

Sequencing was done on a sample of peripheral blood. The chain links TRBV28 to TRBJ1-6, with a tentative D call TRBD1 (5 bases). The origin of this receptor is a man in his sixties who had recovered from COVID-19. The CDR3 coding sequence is TGTGCCAGCAGTTTACGTCCAGGGAGGAATTCACCCCTCCACTTT. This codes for CASSLRPGRNSPLHF.